This is a list of T cell receptor beta chains from one sample in a study of cytomegalovirus exposure and HLA in healthy donors. Here immunoSEQ multiplex PCR was the method, and the copy in TCRdb shows in-frame clones only, minus some. Its table records more than 35,000 clones. The sequencing input was PBMCs. The receptors originated from a man aged 25 to 40 in good health and CMV-seronegative. Both conserved end residues are part of each CDR3. Each record gives: CDR3 length, D gene, J gene, V gene, CDR3 protein, CDR3 DNA. The D gene is left open where the match is weak.

length: 13
D: NA
J: TRBJ1-2
V: TRBV6-1
CDR3: CASKVSWVEGYTF
DNA: TGTGCCAGCAAGGTGTCTTGGGTGGAGGGCTACACCTTC

length: 16
D: TRBD1
J: TRBJ1-1
V: TRBV19
CDR3: CASRPGTGAVNTEAFF
DNA: TGTGCCAGTAGGCCCGGGACAGGGGCGGTGAACACTGAAGCTTTCTTT

length: 16
D: NA
J: TRBJ1-1
V: TRBV18
CDR3: CASSPRVQGMNTEAFF
DNA: TGTGCCAGCTCACCACGGGTCCAGGGGATGAACACTGAAGCTTTCTTT

length: 14
D: TRBD1
J: TRBJ2-7
V: TRBV18
CDR3: CASSPGTGKDEQYF
DNA: TGTGCCAGCTCACCCGGGACAGGGAAGGACGAGCAGTACTTC

length: 16
D: TRBD1
J: TRBJ1-2
V: TRBV11-2
CDR3: CASSLGARQGAGGYTF
DNA: TGTGCCAGCAGCTTAGGGGCCAGACAGGGGGCGGGCGGCTACACCTTC

length: 10
D: NA
J: TRBJ1-1
V: TRBV20-1
CDR3: CSARRLEAFF
DNA: TGCAGTGCGAGGCGGCTGGAAGCTTTCTTT

length: 13
D: NA
J: TRBJ2-7
V: TRBV4-3
CDR3: CASSQERGYEQYF
DNA: TGCGCCAGCAGCCAAGAGAGAGGTTACGAGCAGTACTTC

length: 13
D: TRBD2
J: TRBJ2-3
V: TRBV29-1
CDR3: CSVAGGSSDTQYF
DNA: TGCAGCGTTGCTGGCGGGAGTTCAGATACGCAGTATTTT

length: 13
D: NA
J: TRBJ1-1
V: TRBV4-3
CDR3: CASSQDDGTEAFF
DNA: TGCGCCAGCAGCCAAGATGACGGGACTGAAGCTTTCTTT

length: 12
D: NA
J: TRBJ2-7
V: TRBV5-1
CDR3: CASSPEGYEQYF
DNA: TGCGCCAGCAGCCCGGAGGGCTACGAGCAGTACTTC

length: 16
D: TRBD2
J: TRBJ2-5
V: TRBV4-3
CDR3: CASSQDGAGGMETQYF
DNA: TGCGCCAGCAGCCAAGATGGGGCGGGAGGGATGGAGACCCAGTACTTC

length: 15
D: TRBD1
J: TRBJ2-7
V: TRBV11-2
CDR3: CASSWTGSGSYEQYF
DNA: TGTGCCAGCAGCTGGACAGGGTCCGGCTCCTACGAGCAGTACTTC

length: 13
D: TRBD2
J: TRBJ2-7
V: TRBV18
CDR3: CASSPGLMDEQYF
DNA: TGTGCCAGCTCACCGGGACTAATGGACGAGCAGTACTTC

length: 15
D: NA
J: TRBJ2-7
V: TRBV19
CDR3: CASSPSSRSSYEQYF
DNA: TGTGCCAGTAGTCCGTCTAGCAGGAGCTCCTACGAGCAGTACTTC

length: 11
D: TRBD1
J: TRBJ2-3
V: TRBV25-1
CDR3: CASSDQGAQYF
DNA: TGTGCCAGCAGTGACCAGGGGGCGCAGTATTTT

length: 13
D: TRBD1
J: TRBJ1-1
V: TRBV29-1
CDR3: CSDSQGARTEAFF
DNA: TGCAGCGATTCCCAGGGGGCTAGGACTGAAGCTTTCTTT

length: 15
D: NA
J: TRBJ1-4
V: TRBV30
CDR3: CAWSVRRTGNEKLFF
DNA: TGTGCCTGGAGTGTACGGAGGACCGGAAATGAAAAACTGTTTTTT